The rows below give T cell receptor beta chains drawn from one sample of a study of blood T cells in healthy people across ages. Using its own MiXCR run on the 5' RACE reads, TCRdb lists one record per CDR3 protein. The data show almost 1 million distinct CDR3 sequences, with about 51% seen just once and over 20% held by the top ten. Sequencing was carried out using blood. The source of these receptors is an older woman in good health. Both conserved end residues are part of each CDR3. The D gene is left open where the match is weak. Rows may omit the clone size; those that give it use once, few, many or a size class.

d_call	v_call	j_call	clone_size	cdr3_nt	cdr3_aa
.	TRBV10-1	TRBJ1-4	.	TGCGCCAGCAGCTTACTCGGTACCGAAAAACTGTTTTTT	CASSLLGTEKLFF
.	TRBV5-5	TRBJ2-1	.	TGTGCCAGCAGCTTGGGCACACGCATCCTCAATGAGCAGTTCTTC	CASSLGTRILNEQFF
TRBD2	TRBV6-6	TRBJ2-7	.	TGTGCCAGCAGTACATCTAGGACTAGCGGGAGTTACGAGCAGTACTTC	CASSTSRTSGSYEQYF
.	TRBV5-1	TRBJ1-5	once	TGCGCCAGCAGCTTAGGACTGGGAGCAGCTCAGCCCCAGCATTTT	CASSLGLGAAQPQHF
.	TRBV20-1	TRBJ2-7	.	TGCAGTGCTAGAGTTTTAGGACAGAGCTCCTACGAGCAGTACTTC	CSARVLGQSSYEQYF
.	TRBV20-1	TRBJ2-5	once	TGCAGTGCTAGAGATTTCAGCGTCGCTCAAGAGACCCAGTACTTC	CSARDFSVAQETQYF
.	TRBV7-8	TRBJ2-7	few	TGTGCCAGCAGCTTTAGCGGCCAGTACTACGAGCAGTACTTC	CASSFSGQYYEQYF
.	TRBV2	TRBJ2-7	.	TGTGCCAGCAGTCATTACAGCCCCTACGAGCAGTACTTC	CASSHYSPYEQYF
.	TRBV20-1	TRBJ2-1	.	TGCAGTGCTAGACTTCAGGGGCTGGGGCAGTTCTTC	CSARLQGLGQFF
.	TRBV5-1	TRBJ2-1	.	TGCGCCAGCAGCGATGTCGGAGATCCCTACAATGAGCAGTTCTTC	CASSDVGDPYNEQFF
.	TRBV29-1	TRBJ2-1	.	TGCAGCGTTGGGTGGCGCAATGAGCAGTTCTTC	CSVGWRNEQFF
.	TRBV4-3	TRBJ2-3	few	TGCGCCAGCAGCCAAGCCACGGCCGGTGCAGATACGCAGTATTTT	CASSQATAGADTQYF
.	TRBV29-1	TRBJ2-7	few	TGCAGCGTCAAAGCGGATACCTACGAGCAGTACTTC	CSVKADTYEQYF
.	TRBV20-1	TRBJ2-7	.	TGCAGTGCTAGCGACGACACGAGATACACCTACGAGCAGTACTTC	CSASDDTRYTYEQYF
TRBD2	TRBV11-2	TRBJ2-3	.	TGTGCCAGCAGCTGGACTAGCGGGAGTACAGATATGCAGTATTTT	CASSWTSGSTDMQYF
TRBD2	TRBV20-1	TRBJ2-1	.	TGCAGTGCTAGTCGCTCGGGACTAGAGCAGTTCTTC	CSASRSGLEQFF
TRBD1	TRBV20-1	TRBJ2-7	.	TGCAGTGCTAACAGGGGGCAATACGAGCAGTACTTC	CSANRGQYEQYF
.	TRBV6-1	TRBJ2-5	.	TGTGCCAGCTCGGGGACGGGCGTTGGTCTGGAGACCCAGTACTTC	CASSGTGVGLETQYF
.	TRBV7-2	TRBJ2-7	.	TGTGCCAGCAGCTTAGTTCTGGTGACCTACGAGCAGTACTTC	CASSLVLVTYEQYF
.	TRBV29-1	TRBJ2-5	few	TGCAGCGTTGAACGGTCGGTAGAAGAGACCCAGTACTTC	CSVERSVEETQYF
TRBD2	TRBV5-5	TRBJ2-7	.	TGTGCCAGCAGTATCAAGGGACTAGCGGGAGCCTACGAGCAGTACTTC	CASSIKGLAGAYEQYF
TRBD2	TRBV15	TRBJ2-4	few	TGTGCCACCAGCAGAATAGCGGGAGGGGGGCCCAAAAACATTCAGTACTTC	CATSRIAGGGPKNIQYF
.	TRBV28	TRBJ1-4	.	TGTGCCAGCAACCGGGATGGGGGGACTGAAAAACTGTTTTTT	CASNRDGGTEKLFF
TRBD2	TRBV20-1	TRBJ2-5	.	TGCAGTGCACTCACCGGGACTAGCGGAGGGCAGGAGACCCAGTACTTC	CSALTGTSGGQETQYF
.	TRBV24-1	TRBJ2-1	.	TGTGCCACCAGTGATTGGCTGCAGCACGAGCAGTTCTTC	CATSDWLQHEQFF
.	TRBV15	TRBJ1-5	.	TGTGCCACCAGCAGAGATGGAGGGGATCAGCCCCAGCATTTT	CATSRDGGDQPQHF
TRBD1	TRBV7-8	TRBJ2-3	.	TGTGCCAGCACCGAACGGACAGGGGCCACAGATACGCAGTATTTT	CASTERTGATDTQYF
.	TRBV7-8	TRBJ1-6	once	TGTGCCAGCAGCATGGCCAGCTCCTATAATTCACCCCTCCACTTT	CASSMASSYNSPLHF
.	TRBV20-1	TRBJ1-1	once	TGCAGTCTTACCCGAGCCGGGACAGAAGCTTTCTTT	CSLTRAGTEAFF
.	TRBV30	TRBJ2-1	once	TGTGCCTGGACCCGTGTGGGGTTCTACGGTGAGCAGTTCTTC	CAWTRVGFYGEQFF
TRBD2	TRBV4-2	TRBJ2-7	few	TGTGCCAGCAGCGCGGGACTAGCGGTCTCCTACGAGCAGTACTTC	CASSAGLAVSYEQYF
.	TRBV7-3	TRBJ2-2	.	TGTGCCAGCAGCACCTACACCGGGGAGCTGTTTTTT	CASSTYTGELFF
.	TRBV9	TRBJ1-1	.	TGTGCCAGCAGCGTAGAACCCGAAGGAAACACTGAAGCTTTCTTT	CASSVEPEGNTEAFF
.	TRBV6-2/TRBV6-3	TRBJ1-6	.	TGTGCCAGCAGTTACGGGATTTCACCCCTCCACTTT	CASSYGISPLHF
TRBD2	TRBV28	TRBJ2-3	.	TGTGCCAGCAGTCTATCGGGACTAGCGGGAGTTGAAGATACGCAGTATTTT	CASSLSGLAGVEDTQYF
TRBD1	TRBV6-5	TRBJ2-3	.	TGTGCCAGCAGTTACGGGACAGGGAGCACAGATACGCAGTATTTT	CASSYGTGSTDTQYF
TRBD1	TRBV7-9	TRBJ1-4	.	TGTGCCAGCAGCCCTCCGAGAGGGACAGCTTTTAATGAAAAACTGTTTTTT	CASSPPRGTAFNEKLFF
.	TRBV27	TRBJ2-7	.	TGTGCCAGCGGAGTGACATGGCCGGACATGATAGGCGAGCAGTACTTC	CASGVTWPDMIGEQYF
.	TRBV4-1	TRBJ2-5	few	TGCGCCAGCAGCCAAGCAGCGGTAGAGACCCAGTACTTC	CASSQAAVETQYF
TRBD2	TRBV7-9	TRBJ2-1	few	TGTGCCAGCAGCTTAGGCCACGGGACTACCGATGAGCAGTTCTTC	CASSLGHGTTDEQFF
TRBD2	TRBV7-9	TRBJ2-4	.	TGTGCCAGCAGCGGCGGGACTAGCGGGAGGGCCGGGAACATTCAGTACTTC	CASSGGTSGRAGNIQYF